These 14 T cell receptor beta chains originate from one sample sequenced in a study of blood T cell repertoires in COVID-19. Measured with immunoSEQ multiplex PCR; TCRdb has only the in-frame clones, and not every one. The data contain about 280,000 clones, approximately 85% of them singletons. Sequencing was carried out using peripheral blood. These receptors came from a man between 18 and 35 years old with active or convalescent COVID-19.

Points on this clone: The same CDR3 is also encoded by other DNA sequences in this sample. The CDR3 nucleotides read TGTGCCAGCAGCCAGCGACAGGGAGGTGAAAAACTGTTTTTT. Its protein product is CASSQRQGGEKLFF. V usage is TRBV7-9 and J usage is TRBJ1-4, with 7 bases lining up with TRBD1. This CDR3 has 14 residues. The V gene's germline CDR1 is SEHNR and CDR2 FQNEAQ (reference sequence). Trimming removed 5 bases from V and 7 bases from J; junction bases left unmatched: 7.

This clone occurred once. The J gene is TRBJ2-5, the V gene TRBV4-1, with TRBD2 matching 14 bases. V lost 1 base to trimming and J lost 5 bases; unmatched junction nucleotides: 0. Germline assignment: CDR1 MGHRA and CDR2 YSYEKL. The CDR3 loop spans 15 amino acids. DNA of the CDR3: TGCGCCAGCAGCCAAGGGACTAGCGGGGGGGAGACCCAGTACTTC. This codes for CASSQGTSGGETQYF.

The genes are TRBV11-2 and TRBJ1-1; D is perhaps TRBD1 (6 bases). The CDR3 is made up of 15 amino acids. Per germline, CDR1 SGHAT and CDR2 FQNNGV. V dropped 5 bases and J dropped 0 bases, with 13 bases sitting between them. The CDR3 reads CASSTLQGMNTEAFF. The DNA of the CDR3 is TGTGCCAGCAGCACCCTACAGGGAATGAACACTGAAGCTTTCTTT. The complete variable domain, with remaining parts taken from reference TRBV11-2 and TRBJ1-1, reads EAGVAQSPRYKIIEKRQSVAFWCNPISGHATLYWYQQILGQGPKLLIQFQNNGVVDDSQLPKDRFSAERLKGVDSTLKIQPAKLEDSAVYLCASSTLQGMNTEAFFGQGTRLTVV.

The V call is TRBV11-2, the J call TRBJ2-5; 9 bases line up with TRBD1. Germline V CDR1 and CDR2: SGHAT, FQNNGV. There are 16 residues in the CDR3. The junction had 12 bases not matched to a gene; V was cut back by 5 bases and J by 5 bases. CDR3 amino acids: CASSRRGDRAGETQYF. The CDR3 DNA reads TGTGCCAGCAGCCGCAGGGGGGACAGGGCAGGGGAGACCCAGTACTTC.

The rearrangement uses TRBV3-1 (or the pseudogene TRBV3-2) and TRBJ2-5, with 13 bases fitting TRBD2. The V gene's germline CDR1 is LGHDT and CDR2 YNNKEL (reference sequence). The ends lost 0 bases at V and 5 bases at J; junction bases unmatched: 0. The CDR3 contains 15 residues. CDR3 DNA sequence: TGTGCCAGCAGCCAAGAGACTAGCGGGGGGGAGACCCAGTACTTC. Amino acids: CASSQETSGGETQYF.

The rearrangement links TRBV7-9 to TRBJ2-5, with D possibly matching TRBD2 (5 bases). This CDR3 has 14 residues. V lost 1 base to trimming and J lost 7 bases, with 13 bases between them. Germline V gene sequence: CDR1 SEHNR, CDR2 FQNEAQ (reference sequence). CDR3 region: CASSLDSLRGTQYF. CDR3 DNA sequence: TGTGCCAGCAGCTTAGACTCTCTCCGGGGGACCCAGTACTTC.

V is TRBV2 and J is TRBJ2-7; TRBD1 agrees at 10 bases. Germline CDR1 SNHLY, CDR2 FYNNEI. The CDR3 covers 17 residues. V shed 6 bases and J 4 bases; nucleotides not matched to a gene: 15. The CDR3 is CASRRPAGQGSEYEQYF. CDR3 bases: TGTGCCAGCAGGAGACCAGCGGGACAGGGGTCCGAATACGAGCAGTACTTC.

As DNA, the CDR3 is TGTGCCAGCAGCTTAGACGTATTAGCGGGGGGGGAAGATACGCAGTATTTT. Its protein is CASSLDVLAGGEDTQYF. This rearrangement joins TRBV7-9 to TRBJ2-3; 11 nucleotides align to TRBD2. CDR3 length: 17 amino acids. Trimming at V came to 1 base and at J to 5 bases, leaving 8 bases not matched to a gene. Germline values: CDR1 SEHNR, CDR2 FQNEAQ (reference sequence).

This rearrangement joins TRBV19 to TRBJ1-5; the D gene is possibly TRBD1 (6 bases). V lost 4 bases, J lost 0 bases, and 10 bases lay in between. The CDR3 has 15 residues. From germline, CDR1 is LNHDA and CDR2 SQIVND (reference sequence). The CDR3 loop is CASSNGQYSNQPQHF. CDR3 DNA: TGTGCCAGTAGTAACGGACAGTATAGCAATCAGCCCCAGCATTTT. The full variable domain, completed using reference TRBV19 and TRBJ1-5, is DGGITQSPKYLFRKEGQNVTLSCEQNLNHDAMYWYRQDPGQGLRLIYYSQIVNDFQKGDIAEGYSVSREKKESFPLTVTSAQKNPTAFYLCASSNGQYSNQPQHFGDGTRLSIL.

The rearrangement uses TRBV27 and TRBJ2-6; 8 bases agree with TRBD2. This CDR3 region has 20 residues. The trim removed 5 bases at V and 0 bases at J, leaving 15 bases unmatched. Germline V CDR1 and CDR2: MNHEY, SMNVEV (reference sequence). This CDR3 is CASSPLGAAGGLSGANVLTF. The CDR3 nucleotides read TGTGCCAGCAGTCCCCTCGGGGCGGCGGGGGGCCTCTCTGGGGCCAACGTCCTGACTTTC.

V is TRBV5-6 and J is TRBJ2-1; no clear D gene. CDR1 and CDR2 (germline): SGHDT, YYEEEE. V was pared by 4 bases and J by 0 bases, with 11 bases between. This CDR3 has 15 amino acids. CDR3 nucleotides: TGTGCCAGCAGCCCAAGCCCCTTCTCCTACAATGAGCAGTTCTTC. Protein: CASSPSPFSYNEQFF.

This chain links TRBV10-3 with TRBJ2-3; possible D gene TRBD1, 5 bases. The germline gives CDR1 ENHRY, CDR2 SYGVKD. The CDR3 covers 14 residues. The germline V and J ends were trimmed by 5 bases and 3 bases, with 12 bases remaining between them. The CDR3 DNA is TGTGCCATCAGTCCGCAGGGCTTTACAGATACGCAGTATTTT. Protein: CAISPQGFTDTQYF.

Only one count was recorded for this clone. V is TRBV25-1 and J is TRBJ2-7, with 7 bases that match TRBD1. The V gene end was trimmed by 5 bases and the J gene end by 4 bases; junction bases not matched to a gene: 8. Germline CDR1 MGHDK, CDR2 SYGVNS. The CDR3 is 14 residues long. CDR3 in amino acids: CASSHPGQWYEQYF. CDR3 nucleotides: TGTGCCAGCAGTCACCCGGGACAGTGGTACGAGCAGTACTTC.

The gene calls are TRBV27 and TRBJ1-2, with 8 bases fitting TRBD1. The junction had 5 bases not matched to a gene; V was cut back by 5 bases and J by 0 bases. The CDR3 is made up of 15 amino acids. CDR1 and CDR2 (germline): MNHEY, SMNVEV (reference sequence). This chain's CDR3 is CASSHQGAPNYGYTF. The CDR3 DNA follows: TGTGCCAGCAGTCACCAGGGGGCTCCTAACTATGGCTACACCTTC.